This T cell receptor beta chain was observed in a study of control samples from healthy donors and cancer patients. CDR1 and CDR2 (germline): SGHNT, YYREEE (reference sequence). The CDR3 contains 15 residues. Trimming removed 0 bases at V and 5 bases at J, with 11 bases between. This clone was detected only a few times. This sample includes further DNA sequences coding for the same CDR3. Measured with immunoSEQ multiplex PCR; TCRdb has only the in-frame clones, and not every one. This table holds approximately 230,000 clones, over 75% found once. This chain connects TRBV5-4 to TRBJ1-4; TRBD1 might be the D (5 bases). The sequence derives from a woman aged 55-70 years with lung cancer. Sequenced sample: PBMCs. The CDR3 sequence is CASSLDGGGNEKLFF. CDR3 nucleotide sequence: TGTGCCAGCAGCTTGGACGGGGGAGGGAATGAAAAACTGTTTTTT.